This T cell receptor (beta chain) originates from a study of T-cell memory formation after mild COVID-19. Study overall: There were largely donor-specific TCR clusters.

The CDR3 consists of 14 residues. V was shortened by 3 bases and J by 0 bases, with 8 bases between the two germline ends. CDR1 and CDR2 from the germline V gene are MNHEY and SVGAGI. TCRdb reprocessed the 5' RACE reads with MiXCR, giving one entry per CDR3 protein. Among tens of thousands of distinct CDR3 sequences listed, roughly 9.8% were seen once. V is TRBV6-5 and J is TRBJ1-1; possibly TRBD1 for D (6 bases). Sequenced input: PBMCs or a T cell subset sorted from them (not recorded which). The receptor comes from an adult woman who had mild COVID-19 (a few samples of this study predate the infection). Cell type and time point are not known. DNA of the CDR3: TGTGCCAGCAGTTATCAGGGGATGAACACTGAAGCTTTCTTT. Its protein is CASSYQGMNTEAFF.